This T cell receptor beta chain is drawn from a study of blood T cell repertoires in COVID-19. Turning to the study itself: Whether acute or convalescent, the COVID-19 samples came from the United States, Italy and Spain. Sample material is recorded as cDNA or gDNA derived from T cells, B-cell-depleted T cells, or PBMCs.

Looked up from germline, CDR1 is SGHVS and CDR2 is FNYEAQ. Between the trimmed V and J ends, which lost 1 base and 3 bases, there was a span of 7 bases. This CDR3 has 15 amino acids. Per the original methods: Estimates of nucleated cell counts were drawn from the amplification of reference gene primers. Profiled with immunoSEQ multiplex PCR; TCRdb holds only in-frame clones, not every one. V and J calls and clone size are copied from that table; D and trimming were computed from the DNA. Of some 120,000 clones listed, 80% to 90% are singletons. The chain carries TRBV7-6 and TRBJ2-6; D might be TRBD1 (5 bases). Sequenced material: peripheral blood. The clonotype comes from a human donor in a cohort sampled during active COVID-19. As DNA, the CDR3 is TGTGCCAGCAGCTTAGAAGGGGATGGGGCCAACGTCCTGACTTTC. Translation gives CASSLEGDGANVLTF.